This T cell receptor beta chain was captured by sequencing in a study of CD8 T cells in Susac syndrome (dated by TCRdb to 2018 to 2020). Regarding the study in general: Among the Susac syndrome patients who were sequenced, clinically active disease was present in over 5 and clinical remission was observed in fewer than 10. At the time of blood withdrawal, Susac syndrome patients were either therapy-naive, taking corticosteroids (with some also receiving IVIg), or on IVIg alone. The study used repertoire sequencing to test whether antigen drove CD8+ T cell activation and differentiation in Susac syndrome.

Peripheral blood CD8+ and CD4+ T cells from healthy donors, Susac syndrome patients and multiple sclerosis patients were profiled by high-throughput TCR beta sequencing. Recently defined diagnostic criteria for definite or probable disease were met by the Susac syndrome patients. Bulk CD8+ and CD4+ T cells were purified by magnetic negative isolation, whereas CD8+ TEMRA cells were enriched by FACS. Blood was collected in EDTA tubes and processed within 24 hours, with PBMCs isolated through density gradient centrifugation. PBMCs intended for TCR sequencing were cryopreserved in liquid nitrogen and were subsequently thawed in a 37 degrees C water bath. The sorted or isolated CD4+, CD8+ and CD8+ TEMRA cells reached a purity of at least 90%. RNA was extracted using the RNeasy kit, and roughly 0.5 to 1 microgram was reverse transcribed with random hexamers. TCR beta CDR3 regions were amplified with the immunoSEQ multiplex PCR assay covering 54 Vbeta and 13 Jbeta segments. PCR amplification bias was corrected by using a synthetic template baseline for primer optimization and computational correction. The authors' pipeline ran thus. Only productive sequences were kept, with reads annotated to V, D and J genes according to IMGT and analyzed in immunoSEQ Analyzer. Clonality was calculated as one minus the Shannon entropy normalized by log2 of the number of productive unique sequences. Public and private clones were assessed among the 100 most prevalent clones of each patient and control. A clone was defined as Susac-specific if it was absent from the healthy and MS cohorts, from more than 850 published viral clones and from other ImmuneACCESS disease sequences. The public reads were quality trimmed at Q25 with fastp and then assembled into clones with MiXCR by TCRdb, keeping productive beta chains. Rows are unified per CDR3 protein, each entry keeping the most common DNA and genes. These V and J calls rely on TCRdb rather than the paper's analysis. The sample table records 150,000 or so distinct CDR3 sequences; about 96% of these occur just once. The ten largest clones represent 0.1% to 0.15% of the sample.

This clonotype was counted once. Its antigen has not been determined. Per-base qualities were not stored, and no clone one base away is much larger. A lone read is weak support. Compared with germline, V lacks 0 bases and J lacks 5 bases; bases without a gene match: 10. The CDR3, cysteine through phenylalanine, is 17 amino acids long. The sequence is cut down to CDR3 DNA, 51 bases in frame from base 1. For CDR1 and CDR2, the germline V gene lists LGHNA and YSLEER. Broad study findings and their caveats: The CD4+ T cell repertoire of patients with Susac syndrome showed no detectable clonal expansion. The TCR sequencing and HLA analysis was acknowledged to have included a relatively small number of individuals.

The V gene is TRBV4-3 and the J gene is TRBJ1-2, with TRBD1 identical over 9 junction bases. The clonotype originates from a human donor with Susac syndrome. Sequenced material: CD4+ T cells from PBMCs. The CDR3 protein: CASSQDSGTGNLYGYTF. The DNA sequence follows: TGCGCCAGCAGCCAAGATAGTGGGACAGGGAACCTATATGGCTACACCTTC.